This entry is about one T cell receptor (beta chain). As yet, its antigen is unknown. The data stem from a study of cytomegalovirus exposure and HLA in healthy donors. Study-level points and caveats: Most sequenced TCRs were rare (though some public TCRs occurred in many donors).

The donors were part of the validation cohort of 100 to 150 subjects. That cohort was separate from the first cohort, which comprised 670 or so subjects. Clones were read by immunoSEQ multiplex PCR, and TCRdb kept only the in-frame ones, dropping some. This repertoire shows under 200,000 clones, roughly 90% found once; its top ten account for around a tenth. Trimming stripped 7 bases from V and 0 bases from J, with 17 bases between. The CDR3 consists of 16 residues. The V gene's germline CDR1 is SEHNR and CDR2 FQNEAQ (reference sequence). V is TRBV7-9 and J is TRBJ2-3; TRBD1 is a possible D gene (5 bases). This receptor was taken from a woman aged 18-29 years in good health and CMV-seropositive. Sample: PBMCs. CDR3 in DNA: TGTGCCAGCACCACAGGCCCGATTGCTAGCACAGATACGCAGTATTTT. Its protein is CASTTGPIASTDTQYF.